The rows below give T cell receptor beta chains drawn from one sample of a study of OX40 agonist ivuxolimab in advanced cancers. TCRdb keeps only in-frame clones here, not all; method: immunoSEQ multiplex PCR. This sample has 9,500 to 15,000 clones, with around four fifths found just once. Specimen: CD4+ or CD8+ T cells sorted from blood, collected in a trial of the OX40 agonist ivuxolimab. The receptors stem from an adult with an advanced solid tumor such as melanoma, head and neck, liver or kidney cancer. The conserved cysteine and the conserved F or W are not part of the CDR3 here.

J gene,V gene,CDR3 protein
TRBJ1-1,TRBV5-4,ASSVGRVLTEAF
TRBJ2-7,TRBV27,ASSPGTSGRVEQY
TRBJ2-5,TRBV6-5,ASSDWTEETQY
TRBJ2-7,TRBV11-2,ASRISYEQY
TRBJ2-3,TRBV6-1,ASSEGGSETDTQY
TRBJ1-2,TRBV7-9,ASSSSGTGNGYT
TRBJ2-7,TRBV7-9,ASSSGTSGYEQY
TRBJ2-7,TRBV11-3,ASSLGPNYEQY
TRBJ1-1,TRBV19,ASNPGTSNTEAF
TRBJ2-7,TRBV11-2,ASSWPLGVYEQY
TRBJ2-1,TRBV6-1,ASSDPGTSGRANEQF
TRBJ2-7,TRBV27,ASSLKGLAGDYEQY
TRBJ2-7,TRBV4-1,ASSQERSAYEQY
TRBJ1-4,TRBV7-9,ASSQGPYNEKLF
TRBJ1-1,TRBV7-3,ASSLSQGSNTEAF
TRBJ1-2,TRBV5-1,ASSEGPLYGYT
TRBJ1-1,TRBV20-1,SASMTEAF
TRBJ2-7,TRBV28,ASSRGGLLIYEQY
TRBJ2-1,TRBV11-2,ASSLVGSGSYEQF
TRBJ2-7,TRBV9,ASSVGQTYEQY
TRBJ1-5,TRBV14,ASSQDETAPLWPQH
TRBJ2-1,TRBV19,ASIPKGGTDHGVF
TRBJ2-1,TRBV11-3,ASSWVSGSSYNEQF
TRBJ2-5,TRBV6-5,ASSYSRLAGAETQY
TRBJ1-1,TRBV9,ASSVGSEAF
TRBJ1-1,TRBV30,AWEEGTEAF
TRBJ1-1,TRBV6-6,ASSLTETTEAF
TRBJ2-7,TRBV5-1,ASTQGRPGTVSYEQY
TRBJ1-5,TRBV27,ASSPRARVQPQH
TRBJ1-5,TRBV27,ASSPSGVGQPQH
TRBJ1-1,TRBV4-1,ASSQGKNTEAF
TRBJ2-5,TRBV7-6,ASSLGSSGWKETQY